This TCR beta chain was captured in a study of blood T cell repertoires in COVID-19. Clones were read by immunoSEQ multiplex PCR, and TCRdb kept only the in-frame ones, dropping some. The sample has 300,000 to 350,000 clones, about 88% seen once. The sequence came from a woman aged 25 to 39 who had been exposed to COVID-19. Input material: PBMCs or T cells enriched from blood (not recorded which).

The CDR3 sequence is CSVDPGGAAGNTGELFF. CDR3 DNA sequence: TGCAGCGTTGACCCCGGAGGGGCAGCGGGGAACACCGGGGAGCTGTTTTTT. The J gene is TRBJ2-2, the V gene TRBV29-1; tentative D call: TRBD2 (6 bases). Per germline, CDR1 SQVTM and CDR2 ANQGSEA. The V end lost 3 bases, the J end lost 1 base, and 18 bases lay between the germline ends. The CDR3 runs to 17 residues.